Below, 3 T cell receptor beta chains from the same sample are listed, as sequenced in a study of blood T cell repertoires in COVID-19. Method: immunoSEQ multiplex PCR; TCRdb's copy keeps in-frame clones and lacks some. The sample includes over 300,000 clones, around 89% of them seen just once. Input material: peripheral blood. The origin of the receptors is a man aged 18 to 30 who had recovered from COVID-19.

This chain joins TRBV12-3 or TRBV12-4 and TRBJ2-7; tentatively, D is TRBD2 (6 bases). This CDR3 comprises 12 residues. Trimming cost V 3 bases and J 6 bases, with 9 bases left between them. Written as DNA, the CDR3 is TGTGCCAGCAGTTTGGGGGGATCCGAGCAGTACTTC. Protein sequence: CASSLGGSEQYF.

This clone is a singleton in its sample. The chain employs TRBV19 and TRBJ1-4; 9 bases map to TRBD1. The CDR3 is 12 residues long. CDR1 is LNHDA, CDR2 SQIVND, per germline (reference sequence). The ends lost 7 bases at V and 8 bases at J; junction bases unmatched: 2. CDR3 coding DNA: TGTGCCAGTACGGACAGGGGAGAAAAACTGTTTTTT. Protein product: CASTDRGEKLFF.

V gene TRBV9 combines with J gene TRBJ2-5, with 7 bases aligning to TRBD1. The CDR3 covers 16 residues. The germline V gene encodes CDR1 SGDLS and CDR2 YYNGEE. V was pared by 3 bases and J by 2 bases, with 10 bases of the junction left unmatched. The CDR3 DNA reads TGTGCCAGCAGCGGTTCAACTTGGGACAGTCAAGAGACCCAGTACTTC. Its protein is CASSGSTWDSQETQYF.